The rows below give T cell receptor beta chains drawn from one sample of a study of T cell changes during pregnancy in multiple sclerosis. The data were produced by immunoSEQ multiplex PCR, yet TCRdb's version contains in-frame clones alone and is incomplete. Here the sample spans about 60,000 clones, around 90% being singletons. The sample consisted of CD4+ T cells from peripheral blood mononuclear cells, taken after pregnancy. These receptors were obtained from a female donor in good health, enrolled as a control in a pregnancy study. Each CDR3 is given without its conserved first and last residue. Fields, in order: V gene, J gene, D gene, CDR3 protein. D genes are given only for firm matches.

>TRBV9|TRBJ2-5|TRBD1
ASTPGTEGTQY
>TRBV7-2|TRBJ2-4|NA
ASSRNRAVNIQY
>TRBV7-7|TRBJ2-4|NA
ASSPRFGDIQY
>TRBV6-5|TRBJ1-3|NA
ASSYESSGNTIY
>TRBV10-3|TRBJ2-1|NA
AISESPTNSDEQF
>TRBV5-1|TRBJ1-4|TRBD1
ASSPGQGHEKLF
>TRBV11-1|TRBJ2-2|NA
ASSLAQWTGELF
>TRBV7-3|TRBJ2-2|TRBD2
ASSLTGLAYTGELF
>TRBV12-5|TRBJ2-1|NA
ASGLATYVSYNEQF
>TRBV12-5|TRBJ2-7|NA
ASGTSGTQTYEQY
>TRBV2|TRBJ2-1|NA
ASSDDLVGDEQF
>TRBV27|TRBJ1-2|TRBD1
ASSLQGQGSYYGYT
>TRBV4-3|TRBJ2-2|NA
ASSQDRRQTGELF
>TRBV5-1|TRBJ2-3|TRBD2
ASSLSTPLAGGRIFQITTDTQY
>TRBV7-2|TRBJ1-5|TRBD1
ASSLAGGNNQPQH
>TRBV6-6|TRBJ1-1|NA
ASTSTLAEAF
>TRBV19|TRBJ1-6|NA
ASSTPNSPLH
>TRBV6-1|TRBJ1-2|NA
ASTRTQGSVGGYT
>TRBV6-6|TRBJ1-1|NA
ASLSRNTEAF
>TRBV4-1|TRBJ1-2|NA
ASSPFGQSGYT
>TRBV6-1|TRBJ2-2|NA
ASTLLAVNTGELF
>TRBV6-1|TRBJ2-7|NA
ASSEGSSGYEQY
>TRBV2|TRBJ1-1|TRBD1
ASSPRTGWNTEAF
>TRBV7-9|TRBJ1-5|NA
ASAPAGATQPQH
>TRBV5-1|TRBJ2-3|TRBD2
ASSLDTSGVIDTQY
>TRBV5-5|TRBJ2-1|NA
ASSLYRKDEQF
>TRBV6-5|TRBJ1-2|NA
ASRPQGSYGYT
>TRBV7-2|TRBJ1-2|NA
ASSLARGNYGYT
>TRBV19|TRBJ1-4|TRBD1
ASRDRESREKLF
>TRBV6-1|TRBJ1-2|NA
ASSENSRGGYT
>TRBV11-3|TRBJ1-5|NA
ASSSSGAGDQPQH
>TRBV5-8|TRBJ1-2|NA
ASSPGINYGYT
>TRBV7-2|TRBJ1-2|NA
ASSLEADTDYGYT
>TRBV27|TRBJ2-1|NA
ASSADSRNEQF
>TRBV30|TRBJ1-6|TRBD1
AWTGTGSNSPLH
>TRBV2|TRBJ1-2|TRBD1
ASSAMTGKGYT
>TRBV13|TRBJ1-1|NA
ASSFMGRQYQDTLNTEAF
>TRBV30|TRBJ1-2|NA
AWAPTGTGYT
>TRBV15|TRBJ1-2|NA
ATSRERNYGYT
>TRBV28|TRBJ1-1|NA
ASRSTQGSTEAF
>TRBV7-2|TRBJ2-3|TRBD2
ASSPGGGTDTQY
>TRBV7-2|TRBJ1-2|TRBD1
ASSSTGTRPGYT
>TRBV2|TRBJ2-5|TRBD1
ASSGRTGEETQY
>TRBV11-3|TRBJ2-1|NA
ASTASGEQF
>TRBV6-5|TRBJ2-5|TRBD2
ASSLQRGGRETQY
>TRBV5-8|TRBJ2-1|TRBD2
ASSPGSGGASDEQF
>TRBV7-2|TRBJ1-6|TRBD1
ASSFGSRQGNSPLH
>TRBV7-2|TRBJ1-1|TRBD1
ASSSPPGGAWGNTEAF
>TRBV4-2|TRBJ1-2|TRBD1
ASSQNPRGTGVIGGYT
>TRBV5-1|TRBJ2-5|TRBD2
ASSPLGRGGGETQY
>TRBV30|TRBJ1-5|NA
AWRYLDQPQH
>TRBV20-1|TRBJ1-2|NA
SASTRNGYT
>TRBV6-4|TRBJ1-1|TRBD1
ASSGQANTEAF
>TRBV19|TRBJ1-5|TRBD1
ASSILTGIYSNQPQH
>TRBV30|TRBJ1-1|NA
AWRGDSGPFVNTEAF
>TRBV18|TRBJ1-4|TRBD1
ASSPTGGNEKLF
>TRBV9|TRBJ1-2|TRBD1
ASSPGTGASGYT
>TRBV12-5|TRBJ2-1|NA
ASGSGASAAYNEQF
>TRBV5-4|TRBJ1-6|NA
ASSSGGRVDNSPLH